Detailed here is one T cell receptor (beta chain). As yet, its antigen is unknown. These data originate in a study of tumor-infiltrating lymphocytes in primary liver carcinoma. Study context: Productive TCRbeta reads per sample were roughly 3.5 to 8 million, not differing by tissue. Study results and caveats: Representation across all five tumor regions was limited to only about 8-25% of top clones. A significantly higher top-250-clone fraction was found in tumors than in blood (p = 0.039).

The germline CDR1 and CDR2 sequences are SGHAT and FQNNGV. The CDR3 totals 14 residues. Trimming removed 5 bases at V and 6 bases at J, with 17 bases between. Both RNA and DNA were isolated together from approximately 20-30 mg of bulk tissue that had not been sorted. Synthesis of TCR beta cDNA was carried out from approximately 470 ng total RNA with a constant-region primer. Three-round nested multiplex PCR performed with slightly modified ARM-PCR produced the TCR beta libraries. The study ran its first two PCR rounds for approximately 11 cycles each, using TRBV1-TRBV30 forward primers and a C-beta reverse primer. One entry per CDR3 protein, called by TCRdb with MiXCR from the multiplex PCR reads. The sample includes 80,000 or so distinct CDR3 sequences, roughly two thirds of them seen just once.

The genes are TRBV11-2 and TRBJ2-7, with D unresolved. The sequenced sample was liver tumor tissue from sampling region 4. Subset reported: tumor region T4, right-lateral pole. This receptor was identified in a woman aged 55 to 70 with primary liver carcinoma and hepatitis B virus infection. Here the CDR3 reads CASSPPSWVSEQYF. The CDR3 DNA reads TGTGCCAGCAGCCCCCCTTCGTGGGTTAGCGAGCAGTACTTC.